This TCR beta chain originates from a study of OX40 agonist ivuxolimab in advanced cancers. Study-level background: Of the patients, three showed partial responses, one with hepatocellular carcinoma and two with cutaneous melanoma.

Produced via immunoSEQ multiplex PCR; TCRdb's table is partial and in-frame only. In the table there are about 32,000 clones, roughly 89% of which are singletons. Material: CD4+ or CD8+ T cells sorted from blood, obtained in a trial of the OX40 agonist ivuxolimab. The receptor comes from an adult with an advanced solid tumor such as melanoma, head and neck, liver or kidney cancer.

CDR3 in amino acids: CASSPGYEQYF. The CDR3 DNA sequence: TGTGCCAGCAGCCCCGGCTACGAGCAGTACTTC. The rearrangement uses TRBV28 and TRBJ2-7; D is uncertain. V dropped 6 bases and J dropped 3 bases, with 6 bases sitting between them. Germline V lookup: CDR1 MDHEN, CDR2 SYDVKM. This CDR3 has 11 amino acids.